This T cell receptor beta chain was profiled in a study of blood T cell repertoires in COVID-19. The overall study: T cells, B-cell-depleted T cells, or PBMCs provided the cDNA or gDNA that served as material.

V lost 0 bases and J lost 5, with 16 bases in between. Germline V gene sequence: CDR1 SGHDN, CDR2 FVKESK. The CDR3 spans 16 residues. Authors' analysis steps: Scientists estimated how many nucleated cells there were by amplifying reference gene primers. The assay was immunoSEQ multiplex PCR, and TCRdb's table has in-frame clones only and misses some. V and J calls and clone size follow that table, whereas D and trimming were derived from the DNA. The data show around 51,000 clones, approximately 86% seen once. The V and J genes are TRBV14 and TRBJ2-5, with D maybe TRBD2 (5 bases). This receptor was obtained from a man of 80 years or more with active COVID-19. The specimen was peripheral blood. The CDR3 bases are TGTGCCAGCAGCCAAGATCCGGGAATCGGCCGTGAGACCCAGTACTTC. Encoded protein: CASSQDPGIGRETQYF. The whole variable domain, remainder taken from reference TRBV14 and TRBJ2-5, is EAGVTQFPSHSVIEKGQTVTLRCDPISGHDNLYWYRRVMGKEIKFLLHFVKESKQDESGMPNNRFLAERTGGTYSTLKVQPAELEDSGVYFCASSQDPGIGRETQYFGPGTRLLVL.